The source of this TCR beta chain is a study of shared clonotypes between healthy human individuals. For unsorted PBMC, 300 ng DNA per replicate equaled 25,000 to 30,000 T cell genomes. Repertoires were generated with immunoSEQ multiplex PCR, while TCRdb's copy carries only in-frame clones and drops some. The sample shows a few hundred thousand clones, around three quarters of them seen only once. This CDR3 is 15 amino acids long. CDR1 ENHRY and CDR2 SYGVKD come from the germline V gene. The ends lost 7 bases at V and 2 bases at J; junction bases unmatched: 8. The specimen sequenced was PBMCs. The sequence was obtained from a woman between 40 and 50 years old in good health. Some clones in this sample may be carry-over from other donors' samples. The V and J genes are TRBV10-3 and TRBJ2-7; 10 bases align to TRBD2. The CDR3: CAIINRTSGTYEQYF. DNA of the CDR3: TGTGCCATCATCAACAGGACTAGCGGAACCTACGAGCAGTACTTC.